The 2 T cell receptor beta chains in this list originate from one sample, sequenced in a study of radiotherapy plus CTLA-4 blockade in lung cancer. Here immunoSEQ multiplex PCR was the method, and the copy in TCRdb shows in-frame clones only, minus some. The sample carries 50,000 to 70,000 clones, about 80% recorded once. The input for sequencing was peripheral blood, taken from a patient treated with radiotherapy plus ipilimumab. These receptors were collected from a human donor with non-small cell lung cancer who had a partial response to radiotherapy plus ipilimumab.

The CDR3 region has the DNA TGTGCCAGCAGTAGACCGGGACAGGGGTCGATGTCCACAGATACGCAGTATTTT. As protein: CASSRPGQGSMSTDTQYF. The chain couples TRBV7-6 to TRBJ2-3; 10 nucleotides line up with TRBD1. V gave up 6 bases and J gave up 2 bases; unmatched junction bases: 14. Germline CDR1 is SGHVS and CDR2 is FNYEAQ. The CDR3 spans 18 residues. The full variable domain, in which reference TRBV7-6 and TRBJ2-3 provide the parts outside the CDR3, is GAGVSQSPRYKVTKRGQDVALRCDPISGHVSLYWYRQALGQGPEFLTYFNYEAQQDKSGLPNDRFSAERPEGSISTLTIQRTEQRDSAMYRCASSRPGQGSMSTDTQYFGPGTRLTVL.

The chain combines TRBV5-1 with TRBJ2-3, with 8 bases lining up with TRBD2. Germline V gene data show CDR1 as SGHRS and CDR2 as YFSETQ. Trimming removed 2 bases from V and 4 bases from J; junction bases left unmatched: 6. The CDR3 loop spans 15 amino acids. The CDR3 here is CASSFLAGSPDTQYF. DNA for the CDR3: TGCGCCAGCAGCTTCCTAGCGGGTTCTCCAGATACGCAGTATTTT.